The 24 T cell receptor beta chains below all came from one sample that was sequenced in a study of shared clonotypes between healthy human individuals. This table comes from immunoSEQ multiplex PCR, and its TCRdb copy is limited to in-frame clones, with some not included. The sample shows millions of clones, around 95% of them seen only once. What was sequenced was naive CD4+ T cells sorted from blood. Subset reported: CD45RA+ positively selected. All receptors derive from a man younger than 30 in good health.

The V and J genes are TRBV4-1 and TRBJ2-7; 9 bases line up with TRBD1. Germline CDR1 is MGHRA and CDR2 is YSYEKL. After removal of 4 bases from V and 3 bases from J, the junction contained 10 bases not matched to a gene. There are 16 residues in the CDR3. This CDR3 is CASSPSRDRAHYEQYF. Here the CDR3 DNA reads TGCGCCAGCAGCCCATCCCGGGACAGGGCCCACTACGAGCAGTACTTC.

Comment on this clone: The sample carries other DNA sequences with the same CDR3. The chain recombines TRBV7-2 with TRBJ2-2; no clear D. The ends were cut back, 2 bases at V and 1 base at J, with 5 bases in the middle. This CDR3 contains 14 residues. The V gene's germline CDR1 is SGHTA and CDR2 FQGNSA. CDR3 coding DNA: TGTGCCAGCAGCTTAATCAGGAACACCGGGGAGCTGTTTTTT. It codes for CASSLIRNTGELFF.

This clone appeared once. The genes are TRBV19 and TRBJ1-5; D may be TRBD1 (6 bases). Trimming took off 2 bases at V and 4 bases at J, with 15 bases between the two ends. This CDR3 comprises 16 residues. Germline V CDR1 and CDR2: LNHDA, SQIVND (reference sequence). The CDR3 nucleotides are TGTGCCAGTAGTATAACTAAGGGGGGAAGGAATCAGCCCCAGCATTTT. This sequence encodes CASSITKGGRNQPQHF.

The chain links TRBV7-3 to TRBJ2-7; D may be TRBD1 (5 bases). Trimming removed 1 base from V and 3 bases from J, with 16 bases in between. Per germline, CDR1 SGHTA and CDR2 FQGTGA. This CDR3 is 16 amino acids long. The CDR3 nucleotides are TGTGCCAGCAGCTTAAGTGGGGCTCAGGGCATCTACGAGCAGTACTTC. Translation: CASSLSGAQGIYEQYF.

The chain couples TRBV28 to TRBJ1-4; TRBD1 matches at 7 bases. The CDR3 is 15 residues long. Per the germline V gene, CDR1 is MDHEN and CDR2 is SYDVKM. V dropped 4 bases and J dropped 5; count of bases not matched to a gene: 7. Here the CDR3 reads CASSSGQLKNEKLFF. The DNA of the CDR3 is TGTGCCAGCAGTTCGGGACAGCTAAAAAATGAAAAACTGTTTTTT. Drawing the rest from reference TRBV28 and TRBJ1-4, the complete variable domain is DVKVTQSSRYLVKRTGEKVFLECVQDMDHENMFWYRQDPGLGLRLIYFSYDVKMKEKGDIPEGYSVSREKKERFSLILESASTNQTSMYLCASSSGQLKNEKLFFGSGTQLSVL.

The V gene is TRBV5-1, the J gene TRBJ2-3; 8 bases line up with TRBD2. This CDR3 has 16 amino acids. V shed 4 bases, J shed 4 bases, and the junction held 11 bases outside the gene matches. Germline-derived CDR1 and CDR2 are SGHRS and YFSETQ. CDR3 residues: CASSPPPAGGPDTQYF. CDR3 bases: TGCGCCAGCAGCCCCCCCCCGGCGGGAGGCCCAGATACGCAGTATTTT.

The V call is TRBV2, the J call TRBJ1-3; tentative D call: TRBD1 (5 bases). Looked up from germline, CDR1 is SNHLY and CDR2 is FYNNEI. Trimming stripped 8 bases from V and 4 bases from J, with 18 bases between. The CDR3 is 15 amino acids. CDR3 nucleotide sequence: TGTGCCAGCCGTCACAGCAGGGCTCAAGGAAACACCATATATTTT. Translation gives CASRHSRAQGNTIYF. The complete variable domain, with remaining parts taken from reference TRBV2 and TRBJ1-3, reads EPEVTQTPSHQVTQMGQEVILRCVPISNHLYFYWYRQILGQKVEFLVSFYNNEISEKSEIFDDQFSVERPDGSNFTLKIRSTKLEDSAMYFCASRHSRAQGNTIYFGEGSWLTVV.

The CDR3 nucleotides read TGTGCCAGCACGATGGACAGGGGTTACGGCTACACCTTC. Protein: CASTMDRGYGYTF. This chain connects TRBV6-6 to TRBJ1-2; 9 bases are shared with TRBD1. The length of the CDR3 is 13 residues. Germline CDR1 MNHNY, CDR2 SVGAGI (reference sequence). Losses at the gene ends were 7 bases for V and 8 bases for J; bases not matched to a gene: 8.

CDR3: CAAAGWQGTYEQYF. The CDR3 DNA is TGTGCCGCAGCGGGTTGGCAGGGAACCTACGAGCAGTACTTC. V is TRBV6-1 and J is TRBJ2-7; D may be TRBD2 (6 bases). V lost 11 bases and J lost 2, with 19 bases in between. The CDR3 covers 14 residues. The germline V gene encodes CDR1 MNHNS and CDR2 SASEGT.

The chain recombines TRBV5-1 with TRBJ1-1; the D gene is possibly TRBD1 (6 bases). There are 15 residues in the CDR3. Germline CDR1 reads SGHRS; CDR2 reads YFSETQ. V was pared by 0 bases and J by 4 bases, with 13 bases between. The CDR3 nucleotides read TGCGCCAGCAGCTTGGGTGCGGGGGGCGTCACTGAAGCTTTCTTT. Its translation is CASSLGAGGVTEAFF.

The V and J genes are TRBV13 and TRBJ1-2, with a weak D call TRBD1 (5 bases). CDR1 is PRHDT, CDR2 FYEKMQ, per germline (reference sequence). V lost 0 bases and J lost 2, with 10 bases in between. The CDR3 loop spans 15 amino acids. The CDR3 DNA follows: TGTGCCAGCAGCTTAGGTGGGAGACAGAACTATGGCTACACCTTC. Its translation is CASSLGGRQNYGYTF.

This rearrangement joins TRBV5-1 to TRBJ2-1; 15 positions agree with TRBD2. Trimming removed 5 bases from V and 7 bases from J; junction bases left unmatched: 1. Germline V gene lookup returns CDR1 SGHRS and CDR2 YFSETQ. This CDR3 comprises 14 residues. CDR3 residues: CASSGLAGGNEQFF. DNA for the CDR3: TGCGCCAGCAGTGGACTAGCGGGAGGGAATGAGCAGTTCTTC. Full variable domain (missing parts from reference TRBV5-1 and TRBJ2-1): KAGVTQTPRYLIKTRGQQVTLSCSPISGHRSVSWYQQTPGQGLQFLFEYFSETQRNKGNFPGRFSGRQFSNSRSEMNVSTLELGDSALYLCASSGLAGGNEQFFGPGTRLTVL.

The chain has TRBV5-1 and TRBJ1-2, with 9 bases identical to TRBD1. The V segment lost 4 bases and the J segment 7 bases; nucleotides outside the gene matches: 8. Germline CDR1 reads SGHRS; CDR2 reads YFSETQ. CDR3 length: 14 amino acids. The CDR3 spells CASSPDRGIGGYTF. In DNA, the CDR3 is TGCGCCAGCAGCCCAGACAGGGGGATCGGTGGCTACACCTTC.

The rearrangement links TRBV5-1 to TRBJ2-2; possible D gene TRBD1, 5 bases. There are 14 residues in the CDR3. V was trimmed by 1 base and J by 7 bases, leaving 11 bases between them. Germline loops: CDR1 SGHRS, CDR2 YFSETQ. The CDR3 protein is CASSLQGSGGELFF. The CDR3 DNA reads TGCGCCAGCAGCTTGCAGGGATCAGGCGGGGAGCTGTTTTTT.

The gene calls are TRBV7-2 and TRBJ2-3; TRBD2 agrees at 7 bases. Germline CDR1 and CDR2: SGHTA and FQGNSA. This CDR3 region has 17 residues. V trimming: 1 base; J trimming: 5 bases; junction bases outside the gene matches: 12. CDR3 bases: TGTGCCAGCAGCTTAGGGGTGGCGGGAGTGGGTGGAGATACGCAGTATTTT. Amino acids: CASSLGVAGVGGDTQYF.

The CDR3 DNA reads TGTGCCTGGAGTGTATACTCCCAAGAGACCCAGTACTTC. Translating gives CAWSVYSQETQYF. This chain joins TRBV30 and TRBJ2-5; D remains ambiguous. V lost 0 bases, J lost 1 base, and 6 bases lay in between. The CDR3 covers 13 residues. The germline gives CDR1 GTSNPN, CDR2 SVGIG (reference sequence).

The chain couples TRBV11-1 to TRBJ1-4; D is perhaps TRBD1 (5 bases). Between the trimmed V and J ends, which lost 5 bases and 3 bases, there was a span of 10 bases. This CDR3 has 14 residues. Germline CDR1 and CDR2: SGHAT and FQDESV (reference sequence). The CDR3 region has the DNA TGTGCCAGCAGCCGCGGGGACCCTAATGAAAAACTGTTTTTT. This encodes CASSRGDPNEKLFF.

This CDR3 is CASSGYRGYGGNTIYF. CDR3 nucleotides: TGTGCCAGCAGTGGATACAGGGGATACGGTGGAAACACCATATATTTT. The chain recombines TRBV6-1 with TRBJ1-3; TRBD1 matches at 7 bases. V was clipped by 4 bases and J by 3 bases; unmatched bases: 9. Germline V gives CDR1 MNHNS, CDR2 SASEGT. The CDR3 sequence is 16 residues long.

This sequence joins TRBV5-4 and TRBJ2-7; D may be TRBD1 or TRBD2 (5 bases each). From germline, CDR1 is SGHNT and CDR2 YYREEE (reference sequence). The CDR3 runs 14 residues. Deletions cut 0 bases from V and 3 bases from J, with 10 bases between. The CDR3 spells CASSLAGPIYEQYF. CDR3 nucleotides: TGTGCCAGCAGCTTGGCGGGACCTATCTACGAGCAGTACTTC.

In this sample, this clone turned up once. This chain joins TRBV6-5 and TRBJ2-5, with a tentative D call TRBD2 (5 bases). Per the germline V gene, CDR1 is MNHEY and CDR2 is SVGAGI. V was clipped by 2 bases and J by 3 bases, with 13 bases between them. The CDR3 sequence is 15 residues long. CDR3 sequence: CASSYLGNGEETQYF. The CDR3 DNA follows: TGTGCCAGCAGTTACCTAGGGAACGGGGAAGAGACCCAGTACTTC.

V and J are TRBV9 and TRBJ1-1; 8 bases match TRBD1. V shed 3 bases, J shed 5 bases, and the junction held 6 bases outside the gene matches. Germline assignment: CDR1 SGDLS and CDR2 YYNGEE. The CDR3 has 14 amino acids. DNA of the CDR3: TGTGCCAGCAGCGCGAACAGGGGGGGAACTGAAGCTTTCTTT. This sequence encodes CASSANRGGTEAFF.

This chain links TRBV7-2 with TRBJ2-7, with TRBD2 matching over 7 bases. Unmatched junction bases numbered 12, after V lost 5 bases and J lost 2 bases. In germline, CDR1 is SGHTA, CDR2 FQGNSA. This CDR3 region has 16 residues. The CDR3 nucleotides are TGTGCCAGCAGCCCGGGCGGGGTCGGGAGGACCTACGAGCAGTACTTC. This encodes CASSPGGVGRTYEQYF.

The J gene is TRBJ1-1, the V gene TRBV27; TRBD1 might be the D (6 bases). This CDR3 spans 13 amino acids. CDR1 is MNHEY and CDR2 is SMNVEV in the germline V gene (reference sequence). Trimming removed 5 bases at V and 4 bases at J, with 11 bases between. The CDR3 DNA reads TGTGCCAGCAGTACAGGGAGAATCACTGAAGCTTTCTTT. Its translation: CASSTGRITEAFF.

This clone was seen only once. The chain combines TRBV9 with TRBJ2-3, with D possibly matching TRBD2 (5 bases). Trimming removed 0 bases from V and 4 bases from J, with 6 bases in between. The CDR3 is 13 amino acids. The germline CDR1 and CDR2 sequences are SGDLS and YYNGEE. The CDR3 region is CASSVERADTQYF. The DNA of the CDR3 is TGTGCCAGCAGCGTAGAGAGGGCAGATACGCAGTATTTT.